Listed below are T cell receptor beta chains from one sample, sequenced in a study of cytomegalovirus exposure and HLA in healthy donors. Generated by immunoSEQ multiplex PCR, the TCRdb table keeps only in-frame clones and is missing some. The data contain roughly 49,000 clones, 75% to 80% of them singletons. Material: PBMCs. The receptors come from a middle-aged woman in good health and CMV-seropositive. Both conserved end residues are part of each CDR3. A D gene is named only where the DNA matches it firmly.

V gene	D gene	J gene	CDR3 DNA	CDR3 protein
TRBV18	.	TRBJ2-7	TGTGCCAGCTCACCACGTGGGCAGGATACCTACGAGCAGTACTTC	CASSPRGQDTYEQYF
TRBV7-9	TRBD2	TRBJ2-1	TGTGCCAGCAGCTTGCCACGGGGGGTATACAATGAGCAGTTCTTC	CASSLPRGVYNEQFF
TRBV29-1	TRBD1	TRBJ1-5	TGCAGCGTCCTATGGACAGGGGATCAGCCCCAGCATTTT	CSVLWTGDQPQHF
TRBV30	.	TRBJ2-5	TGTGCCTGGAGAGACCGGGGGAAGCAGTACTTC	CAWRDRGKQYF
TRBV14	TRBD1	TRBJ1-2	TGTGCCAGCAGCCATGACAGGGGAGGATATGGCTACACCTTC	CASSHDRGGYGYTF
TRBV4-3	.	TRBJ2-1	TGCGCCAGCAGCCAAGAGGGTTGGAGTGGCGAGCAGTTCTTC	CASSQEGWSGEQFF
TRBV7-6	TRBD2	TRBJ2-1	TGTGCCAGCAGGTTTGGACTAGCGGGGGAGCAGTTCTTC	CASRFGLAGEQFF
TRBV6-5	.	TRBJ1-3	TGTGCCAGCAGTAGTCTGGGGGCAGGAAACACCATATATTTT	CASSSLGAGNTIYF
TRBV28	.	TRBJ1-6	TGTGCCAGCAGGGGGGGTGGTTCACCCCTCCACTTT	CASRGGGSPLHF
TRBV30	.	TRBJ1-2	TGTGCCTGGAGCGGGAGCCTGATTACATATGGCTACACCTTC	CAWSGSLITYGYTF
TRBV28	TRBD1	TRBJ1-2	TGTGCCAGCAGTCCTATTACCGACAGGGACATTCTCCAGCCTAACTATGGCTACACCTTC	CASSPITDRDILQPNYGYTF
TRBV29-1	TRBD1	TRBJ1-1	TGCAGCGTTATAAGGGGGCGGCACACTGAAGCTTTCTTT	CSVIRGRHTEAFF
TRBV19	.	TRBJ1-1	TGTGCCAGTAGTATCGCGGGACCAGGTGAAGCTTTCTTT	CASSIAGPGEAFF
TRBV29-1	TRBD1	TRBJ1-1	TGCAGCGTCGCGACAGGGGTGAAAACTGAAGCTTTCTTT	CSVATGVKTEAFF
TRBV5-6	TRBD1	TRBJ1-2	TGTGCCAGCAGCACCCTCCGAACAGGGGATGGCTACACCTTC	CASSTLRTGDGYTF
TRBV7-2	.	TRBJ1-2	TGTGCCAGCAGCTTAGCAGACCGAGGTGGCTACACCTTC	CASSLADRGGYTF
TRBV19	.	TRBJ2-1	TGTGCCAGTAGCGTCAGGGGCCCCTACAATGAGCAGTTCTTC	CASSVRGPYNEQFF